The 11 T cell receptor beta chains in this list originate from one sample, sequenced in a study of T-cell reconstitution after alpha-beta-depleted transplantation in children. Preparing the TCRbeta library involved the use of unique molecular identifiers. Via MiXCR, TCRdb re-called the PCR reads, giving one row per CDR3 protein. The sample includes tens of thousands of distinct CDR3 sequences, around 15% of them seen just once. Sequencing was performed on PBMCs, mostly from graft donor cells, taken 180 days after TCRalphabeta/CD19-depleted stem cell transplant. The receptors originated from a male patient aged 2 to 10 who had a stem cell transplant for acute lymphoblastic leukemia, so the T cells may come from the graft donor.

This clonotype was observed many times. The V gene is TRBV7-2, the J gene TRBJ2-7; D not certain. CDR1 is SGHTA and CDR2 is FQGNSA in the germline V gene. The CDR3 has 15 residues. V lost 3 bases, J lost 5 bases, and 17 bases lay in between. The CDR3 protein is CASSFGSWYVHEQYF. The CDR3 region has the DNA TGTGCCAGCAGCTTTGGCAGCTGGTATGTTCACGAGCAGTACTTC.

This clonotype turned up a few times. The gene calls are TRBV20-1 and TRBJ1-6; D is possibly TRBD1 (6 bases). This CDR3 comprises 15 residues. The germline V gene has CDR1 DFQATT and CDR2 SNEGSKA (reference sequence). The V and J ends lost 5 bases and 7 bases respectively, with 18 bases between them. CDR3 sequence: CSAAGMDSTNSPLHF. The CDR3 DNA is TGCAGTGCTGCCGGCATGGACAGTACAAATTCACCCCTCCACTTT.

This clonotype was seen ten or more times. The genes are TRBV29-1 and TRBJ1-3; TRBD1 is a possible D gene (6 bases). The CDR3 sequence is 13 residues long. Germline CDR1 reads SQVTM; CDR2 reads ANQGSEA. The V end was cut by 4 bases, the J end by 3 bases, with 10 bases between. The CDR3 spells CSVGAGVGNTIYF. CDR3 DNA sequence: TGCAGCGTTGGAGCAGGGGTTGGAAACACCATATATTTT. The full variable domain, with the rest looked up from reference TRBV29-1 and TRBJ1-3, is SAVISQKPSRDICQRGTSLTIQCQVDSQVTMMFWYRQQPGQSLTLIATANQGSEATYESGFVIDKFPISRPNLTFSTLTVSNMSPEDSSIYLCSVGAGVGNTIYFGEGSWLTVV.

This clonotype was observed a few times. The J gene is TRBJ1-1, the V gene TRBV5-1; no clear D gene. This CDR3 has 13 residues. CDR1 SGHRS and CDR2 YFSETQ come from the germline V gene. Trimming shortened V by 4 bases and J by 3 bases, and 10 bases separated the two germline ends. CDR3 coding DNA: TGCGCCAGCAGCGAGACAAGAGACACTGAAGCTTTCTTT. This gives the protein CASSETRDTEAFF.

The CDR3 is CASVGRGGTGELFF. CDR3 DNA: TGTGCCAGTGTAGGCAGGGGCGGGACCGGGGAGCTGTTTTTT. This chain joins TRBV7-8 and TRBJ2-2, with D tentatively TRBD1 (6 bases). The ends were cut back, 9 bases at V and 5 bases at J, with 16 bases in the middle. This CDR3 region has 14 residues. Germline CDR1 reads SGHVS; CDR2 reads FQNEAQ.

This clonotype was recorded a few times. The chain is built from TRBV18 and TRBJ2-5; D ambiguous. The V gene lost 5 bases and the J gene lost 2 bases, with 9 bases spanning the gap. Germline CDR1 and CDR2: KGHSH and LQKENI. CDR3 length: 13 residues. CDR3 sequence: CASSSGRQETQYF. The CDR3 coding sequence is TGTGCCAGCTCATCAGGCCGGCAAGAGACCCAGTACTTC.

The chain joins TRBV29-1 to TRBJ2-7; the D gene is possibly TRBD2 (7 bases). CDR3 length equals 14 residues. Per the germline V gene, CDR1 is SQVTM and CDR2 is ANQGSEA. V lost 6 bases to trimming and J lost 2 bases, with 17 bases between them. The CDR3 sequence: CSVRGHSLTYEQYF. Written as DNA, the CDR3 is TGCAGCGTGCGGGGGCACTCCCTGACCTACGAGCAGTACTTC.

This clonotype was seen a handful of times. The chain employs TRBV20-1 and TRBJ2-5, with TRBD2 identical over 8 bases. V shed 4 bases and J 5 bases; nucleotides not matched to a gene: 9. The CDR3 extends over 14 amino acids. Germline-derived CDR1 and CDR2 are DFQATT and SNEGSKA (reference sequence). This CDR3 reads CSATVAGGGETQYF. The CDR3 coding sequence is TGCAGTGCTACCGTGGCGGGGGGTGGCGAGACCCAGTACTTC.

The rearrangement uses TRBV20-1 and TRBJ2-7, with 7 bases aligning to TRBD2. This CDR3 is 14 amino acids long. V lost 1 base to trimming and J lost 1 base; unmatched junction nucleotides: 4. Germline assignment: CDR1 DFQATT and CDR2 SNEGSKA (reference sequence). The chain's CDR3 is CSARANGGSYEQYF. In DNA, the CDR3 is TGCAGTGCTAGAGCCAACGGGGGGTCCTACGAGCAGTACTTC.

In this sample, this clonotype turned up a few times. The chain uses TRBV6-2 or TRBV6-3 and TRBJ1-6, with D unresolved. There are 14 residues in the CDR3. Germline CDR1 MNHEY, CDR2 SVGEGT. V was cut by 6 bases and J by 7 bases, with 13 bases left in between. The CDR3 DNA reads as TGTGCCAGCAGCCTCGGACTGACGAATTCACCCCTCCACTTT. It specifies CASSLGLTNSPLHF.

The chain is built from TRBV20-1 and TRBJ2-1, with D perhaps given as TRBD1 or TRBD2 (5 bases each). The CDR3 is made up of 16 amino acids. Germline V CDR1 and CDR2: DFQATT, SNEGSKA (reference sequence). The V end was cut by 6 bases, the J end by 4 bases, with 22 bases between. As DNA, the CDR3 is TGCAGTGCCCCCGGGTCGGGGCTCCTACTATACAATGAGCAGTTCTTC. Amino acid sequence: CSAPGSGLLLYNEQFF.